This TCR beta chain comes out of a study of post-analysis software for immune sequencing data. General observations from the study: F measure showed strong co-clustering of same-batch samples. Roughly five TRBV segments appeared more often in patients than in controls, and TRBV5-6, TRBV5-1 and TRBV20-1 were among these.

As for this clonotype: Its antigen is not identified.

The TCR beta cDNA libraries carried unique molecular identifiers. MiXCR, applied by TCRdb to the PCR reads, yields one record per CDR3 protein. The table has 650,000 to 850,000 distinct CDR3 sequences, around 53% seen once. The V end lost 6 bases, the J end lost 3 bases, and 15 bases lay between the germline ends. The germline CDR1 and CDR2 sequences are SGHRS and YFSETQ. The CDR3 sequence is 14 residues long. Sequencing used blood. The chain employs TRBV5-1 and TRBJ1-2, with D perhaps TRBD1 (5 bases). The source is a girl between 10 and 17 years old with multiple sclerosis. DNA of the CDR3: TGCGCCAGCACGTTCGGGGGAAGAGACTATGGCTACACCTTC. This codes for CASTFGGRDYGYTF.